Presented here are 2 T cell receptor beta chains from one specimen sequenced in a study of cytomegalovirus exposure and HLA in healthy donors. Vbeta (60) and Jbeta (13) primers were used in the PCR. Using immunoSEQ multiplex PCR, the repertoire was profiled, and TCRdb retains in-frame clones only, with some absent. The table lists 98,000 or so clones, under 80% of them singletons. Sequenced sample: PBMCs. These receptors came from a human donor in good health.

Only a few counts were recorded for this clone. This chain joins TRBV6-6 and TRBJ1-1; D ambiguous. Germline values: CDR1 MNHNY, CDR2 SVGAGI (reference sequence). The CDR3 extends over 15 amino acids. Trimming removed 5 bases at V and 1 base at J, with 14 bases between. Here the CDR3 reads CASSVVGGSNTEAFF. The CDR3 DNA reads as TGTGCCAGCAGTGTAGTAGGAGGATCGAACACTGAAGCTTTCTTT.

The gene calls are TRBV6-6 and TRBJ2-1; TRBD2 matches at 11 bases. This CDR3 spans 13 amino acids. Germline assignment: CDR1 MNHNY and CDR2 SVGAGI (reference sequence). V trimming: 5 bases; J trimming: 10 bases; junction bases outside the gene matches: 4. The CDR3 protein is CASSRLAGNEQFF. In DNA form, the CDR3 reads TGTGCCAGCAGTCGACTAGCGGGAAACGAGCAGTTCTTC.